Shown below are 25 T cell receptor beta chains from a single sample sequenced in a study of control samples from healthy donors and cancer patients. Only in-frame clones appear in the TCRdb table, and some are missing; sequencing was by immunoSEQ multiplex PCR. The table records over 85,000 clones, about four fifths of them present only once. The sequencing sample was made of PBMCs. The origin of the receptors is a man aged 70-80 years with lung cancer.

The chain carries TRBV24-1 and TRBJ1-6; weak D call: TRBD1 (5 bases). The V end was cut by 5 bases, the J end by 6 bases, with 7 bases between. This CDR3 contains 13 residues. CDR1 is KGHDR and CDR2 is SFDVKD in the germline V gene. DNA of the CDR3: TGTGCCACCAGTGTTGACAGTAATTCACCCCTCCACTTT. This encodes CATSVDSNSPLHF.

This clone is a singleton in its sample. The genes are TRBV5-5 and TRBJ2-1; D remains ambiguous. Germline V gene data show CDR1 as SGHKS and CDR2 as YYEKEE (reference sequence). This CDR3 contains 14 residues. V lost 0 bases and J lost 6, with 10 bases in between. The CDR3 is CASSLAAPVNEQFF. As DNA, the CDR3 is TGTGCCAGCAGCTTGGCGGCCCCGGTCAATGAGCAGTTCTTC.

The chain is built from TRBV5-1 and TRBJ2-1, with D possibly TRBD1 on 5 matching bases. Trimming left V 0 bases short and J 1 base short, with 8 bases between. Germline-derived CDR1 and CDR2 are SGHRS and YFSETQ. The CDR3 totals 15 residues. The CDR3 loop reads CASSLVQGSYNEQFF. The CDR3 DNA reads TGCGCCAGCAGCTTGGTTCAGGGATCCTACAATGAGCAGTTCTTC. Looking up the rest from reference TRBV5-1 and TRBJ2-1 gives the full variable domain: KAGVTQTPRYLIKTRGQQVTLSCSPISGHRSVSWYQQTPGQGLQFLFEYFSETQRNKGNFPGRFSGRQFSNSRSEMNVSTLELGDSALYLCASSLVQGSYNEQFFGPGTRLTVL.

This clone was picked up one time. V and J are TRBV30 and TRBJ2-2; 9 bases are a match to TRBD1. The CDR3 contains 14 residues. V lost 3 bases to trimming and J lost 6 bases; unmatched junction nucleotides: 5. CDR1 and CDR2 (germline): GTSNPN, SVGIG (reference sequence). CDR3 protein: CAWSRTGGSGELFF. CDR3 DNA sequence: TGTGCCTGGAGCCGAACAGGGGGCTCCGGGGAGCTGTTTTTT. Together with reference TRBV30 and TRBJ2-2, the CDR3 gives the full variable domain: SQTIHQWPATLVQPVGSPLSLECTVEGTSNPNLYWYRQAAGRGLQLLFYSVGIGQISSEVPQNLSASRPQDRQFILSSKKLLLSDSGFYLCAWSRTGGSGELFFGEGSRLTVL.

V is TRBV6-2 or TRBV6-3 and J is TRBJ2-1; D is possibly TRBD1 (6 bases). This CDR3 comprises 15 residues. Per germline, CDR1 MNHEY and CDR2 SVGEGT. Trimming removed 2 bases from V and 5 bases from J, with 13 bases in between. For the CDR3, the DNA is TGTGCCAGCAGTTACCCTCGGACAGCAAACAATGAGCAGTTCTTC. Its protein product is CASSYPRTANNEQFF.

The J gene is TRBJ2-7, the V gene TRBV7-8; possible D gene TRBD1, 6 bases. The CDR3 covers 12 residues. The V end was cut by 1 base, the J end by 9 bases, with 10 bases between. Germline-derived CDR1 and CDR2 are SGHVS and FQNEAQ. For the CDR3, the DNA is TGTGCCAGCAGCTTAGACAGGGCAGGGCAGTACTTC. Its protein product is CASSLDRAGQYF.

This rearrangement joins TRBV18 to TRBJ1-1; 7 bases fit TRBD1. This CDR3 is 14 amino acids long. V dropped 3 bases and J dropped 6; count of bases not matched to a gene: 7. Germline V CDR1 and CDR2: KGHSH, LQKENI. CDR3 nucleotide sequence: TGTGCCAGCTCACCTCTCGACAGGGCCTCTGAAGCTTTCTTT. Translation gives CASSPLDRASEAFF.

The CDR3 sequence: CASSPDSENEQFF. CDR3 in DNA: TGTGCCAGCTCACCGGACAGCGAGAATGAGCAGTTCTTC. The rearrangement links TRBV18 to TRBJ2-1; possible D gene TRBD1, 6 bases. The CDR3 contains 13 residues. The V end lost 3 bases, the J end lost 7 bases, and 10 bases lay between the germline ends. Germline-derived CDR1 and CDR2 are KGHSH and LQKENI.

This chain joins TRBV7-2 and TRBJ2-3; D is unclear. Trimming took off 6 bases at V and 1 base at J, with 2 bases between the two ends. Germline CDR1 is SGHTA and CDR2 is FQGNSA. The length of the CDR3 is 11 residues. CDR3 region: CASSRTDTQYF. In DNA, the CDR3 is TGTGCCAGCAGTCGCACAGATACGCAGTATTTT.

The rearrangement links TRBV6-1 to TRBJ2-7; D remains unclear. Germline assignment: CDR1 MNHNS and CDR2 SASEGT. Trimming stripped 2 bases from V and 6 bases from J, with 14 bases between. The CDR3 is 14 amino acids. The CDR3 here is CASSENGALGEQYF. The CDR3 nucleotides are TGTGCCAGCAGTGAAAACGGAGCTTTGGGCGAGCAGTACTTC.

The rearrangement uses TRBV28 and TRBJ2-5; maybe TRBD1 (6 bases). V lost 4 bases, J lost 5 bases, and 11 bases lay in between. In germline, CDR1 is MDHEN, CDR2 SYDVKM. The CDR3 spans 13 residues. In DNA form, the CDR3 reads TGTGCCAGCAGTTGGACAGAAGGGGAGACCCAGTACTTC. It codes for CASSWTEGETQYF.

The chain is built from TRBV6-1 and TRBJ1-1; the D gene is possibly TRBD1 (5 bases). With 0 bases removed from V and 7 bases from J, the gap between germline ends came to 15 bases. Germline loops: CDR1 MNHNS, CDR2 SASEGT. The CDR3 totals 15 residues. In nucleotides, the CDR3 is TGTGCCAGCAGTGAAGCTTGGCAGGGCCGATATGAAGCTTTCTTT. It translates to CASSEAWQGRYEAFF.

V and J are TRBV15 and TRBJ2-3; 9 positions match TRBD1. J gave up 1 base and V 3 bases, and 2 bases lay outside the gene matches. The CDR3 totals 15 residues. Germline V gene data show CDR1 as LNHNV and CDR2 as YYDKDF (reference sequence). CDR3 sequence (DNA): TGTGCCACCAGCAGGACAGGGGGAGGCACAGATACGCAGTATTTT. This codes for CATSRTGGGTDTQYF.

The chain couples TRBV10-3 to TRBJ2-3; maybe TRBD1 (8 bases). This CDR3 spans 15 amino acids. Germline values: CDR1 ENHRY, CDR2 SYGVKD. Trimming cost V 3 bases and J 4 bases, with 14 bases left between them. As DNA, the CDR3 is TGTGCCATCAGTGATCCTACAGGGGGGGCAGATACGCAGTATTTT. The encoded protein is CAISDPTGGADTQYF.

The chain uses TRBV27 and TRBJ2-7; D ambiguous. There are 17 residues in the CDR3. The V gene lost 2 bases and the J gene lost 2 bases, with 19 bases spanning the gap. The germline V gene has CDR1 MNHEY and CDR2 SMNVEV (reference sequence). Here the CDR3 DNA reads TGTGCCAGCAGTTTAAACCCGCCTCCCTCACCCACCTACGAGCAGTACTTC. Protein sequence: CASSLNPPPSPTYEQYF.

Only a few counts were recorded for this clone. The chain joins TRBV4-2 to TRBJ1-4; 10 nucleotides match TRBD1. The trim removed 3 bases at V and 8 bases at J, leaving 6 bases unmatched. Germline V gene lookup returns CDR1 LGHNA and CDR2 YNFKEQ. This CDR3 has 15 residues. The CDR3 DNA follows: TGTGCCAGCAGCCACGACGGGACAGGGGAGGAAAAACTGTTTTTT. Protein: CASSHDGTGEEKLFF.

This clone appeared a few times. In nucleotides, the CDR3 is TGTGCCACCAGTGATTTCCCTGACAGGGTAAACTCAAATGAGCAGTTCTTC. This sequence encodes CATSDFPDRVNSNEQFF. The V call is TRBV24-1, the J call TRBJ2-1; 7 bases align to TRBD1. The germline CDR1 and CDR2 sequences are KGHDR and SFDVKD. Trimming removed 1 base from V and 7 bases from J; junction bases left unmatched: 12. This CDR3 has 17 residues.

This clone was detected a few times. The chain joins TRBV7-3 to TRBJ2-7; 10 bases fit TRBD1. CDR3 size: 15 residues. Germline CDR1 reads SGHTA; CDR2 reads FQGTGA. Trimming at V came to 1 base and at J to 5 bases, leaving 5 bases not matched to a gene. The CDR3 loop reads CASSLSRTGGDEQYF. As DNA, the CDR3 is TGTGCCAGCAGCTTAAGTCGGACAGGGGGGGACGAGCAGTACTTC.

This clone was observed a single time. The rearrangement links TRBV7-9 to TRBJ2-3; unclear D gene. CDR3 length: 14 residues. The germline V gene has CDR1 SEHNR and CDR2 FQNEAQ (reference sequence). V was pared by 5 bases and J by 0 bases, with 9 bases between. The CDR3 nucleotides read TGTGCCAGCAGCCGACTCTACAGCACAGATACGCAGTATTTT. It specifies CASSRLYSTDTQYF.

This rearrangement joins TRBV7-9 to TRBJ1-6; 8 nucleotides line up with TRBD1. The CDR3 has 18 amino acids. Germline V gene sequence: CDR1 SEHNR, CDR2 FQNEAQ (reference sequence). J lost 2 bases, V lost 6 bases, and 12 bases had no gene match. The CDR3 region is CASSYQKTDRAYNSPLHF. In nucleotides, the CDR3 is TGTGCCAGCAGTTATCAGAAGACGGACAGGGCCTATAATTCACCCCTCCACTTT.

This clone came up a few times. The gene calls are TRBV11-3 and TRBJ2-1; perhaps D is TRBD1 or TRBD2 (5 bases each). Looked up from germline, CDR1 is SGHNT and CDR2 is YENEEA. V lost 2 bases and J lost 12, with 14 bases in between. This CDR3 comprises 13 residues. Written as DNA, the CDR3 is TGTGCCAGCAGCTTATCGTCCGGGACCGTGCAGTTCTTC. Protein product: CASSLSSGTVQFF.

The chain recombines TRBV19 with TRBJ2-7; TRBD1 agrees at 9 bases. With 6 bases clipped from V and 6 bases from J, the junction kept 6 bases outside the gene matches. The V gene's germline CDR1 is LNHDA and CDR2 SQIVND (reference sequence). This CDR3 has 13 amino acids. The CDR3 DNA reads TGTGCCAGTAGCATCACAGGGGGCGGCGAGCAGTACTTC. Protein sequence: CASSITGGGEQYF.

CDR3 region: CASSPDRGHANTEAFF. The CDR3 DNA reads as TGCGCCAGCAGCCCTGACAGGGGGCACGCGAACACTGAAGCTTTCTTT. V gene TRBV5-1 combines with J gene TRBJ1-1; the match to TRBD1 covers 10 bases. CDR1 and CDR2 from the germline V gene are SGHRS and YFSETQ. This CDR3 contains 16 residues. The trim removed 4 bases at V and 1 base at J, leaving 7 bases unmatched.

V gene TRBV6-5 combines with J gene TRBJ2-7; 9 bases are shared with TRBD2. Germline V gene lookup returns CDR1 MNHEY and CDR2 SVGAGI. The J segment lost 1 base and the V segment lost 2 bases, leaving 3 bases of the junction unmatched. This CDR3 region has 15 residues. The CDR3 sequence: CASSYAAGGSYEQYF. CDR3 coding DNA: TGTGCCAGCAGTTACGCGGCGGGGGGGTCCTACGAGCAGTACTTC.

V usage is TRBV24-1 and J usage is TRBJ2-1; D is ambiguous. The CDR3 contains 14 residues. V was clipped by 4 bases and J by 6 bases, with 12 bases between them. Germline V CDR1 and CDR2: KGHDR, SFDVKD. The CDR3 DNA sequence: TGTGCCACCAGTGACACTTGGGGATTCAATGAGCAGTTCTTC. This translates into CATSDTWGFNEQFF.